This TCR beta chain was retrieved from a study of shared clonotypes between healthy human individuals. Study overall: CD4 naive cells filled three plates per donor, CD4 memory three, CD8 naive two and CD8 memory one. The study's findings and limits: Only blood was sampled; tissue repertoires likely differ. Sharing across four donors was highest in naive CD4 (roughly 5%) and lowest in memory CD8 (roughly 0.4%).

The assay was run at deep level. Clones were sequenced by immunoSEQ multiplex PCR, and TCRdb holds only the in-frame ones, with some missing. The sample lists roughly 2 million clones, roughly 95% seen once, with around 0.13% in the top ten. Germline-derived CDR1 and CDR2 are SGHAT and FQNNGV. V was clipped by 5 bases and J by 3 bases, with 14 bases between them. The CDR3 is made up of 14 amino acids. A note on this clone: The antigen remains unidentified.

This sequence joins TRBV11-2 and TRBJ2-7; weak D call: TRBD2 (6 bases). The source material was naive CD4+ T cells sorted from blood. Specified subset: CD45RA+ positively selected. The clonotype originates from a man aged 18 to 29 in good health. This CDR3 reads CASSPGTFRYEQYF. In DNA form, the CDR3 reads TGTGCCAGCAGCCCGGGGACTTTTCGCTACGAGCAGTACTTC.